These 5 T cell receptor beta chains were sequenced from one sample in a study of blood T cell repertoires in COVID-19. Sequencing used immunoSEQ multiplex PCR; TCRdb keeps in-frame clones, though not all of them. The sample holds around 3,100 clones; 70% are singletons and the top ten take 21%. Source material: peripheral blood. These receptor sequences come from a man aged 65 to 79 with active COVID-19.

This clone was seen more than once but under ten times. The CDR3 protein is CASSPSGSSGNTIYF. The CDR3 bases are TGTGCCAGCTCCCCCTCGGGTAGCTCTGGAAACACCATATATTTT. V and J are TRBV18 and TRBJ1-3, with unresolved D. CDR3 length: 15 residues. V dropped 6 bases and J dropped 0 bases, with 12 bases sitting between them. The germline CDR1 and CDR2 sequences are KGHSH and LQKENI.

This clone was detected a few times. The chain links TRBV19 to TRBJ2-6, with D perhaps matching TRBD2 (7 bases). CDR1 LNHDA and CDR2 SQIVND come from the germline V gene (reference sequence). Trimming pared 5 bases from V and 0 bases from J, leaving 11 bases between. The CDR3 is made up of 16 amino acids. CDR3 coding DNA: TGTGCCAGTAGTTGGGGGGGGGCCTCTGGGGCCAACGTCCTGACTTTC. It encodes CASSWGGASGANVLTF.

This clone showed up just once. The chain recombines TRBV9 with TRBJ1-3; 8 nucleotides match TRBD1. The V gene end was trimmed by 3 bases and the J gene end by 5 bases; junction bases not matched to a gene: 7. This CDR3 has 15 amino acids. Germline assignment: CDR1 SGDLS and CDR2 YYNGEE. CDR3 in DNA: TGTGCCAGCAGCGGCAGACAGGGGCGCAGAAACACCATATATTTT. Its protein product is CASSGRQGRRNTIYF.

In DNA, the CDR3 is TGTGCCAGCAGCTCGGGACAGACCTCTGGGGCCAACGTCCTGACTTTC. It specifies CASSSGQTSGANVLTF. This chain links TRBV5-4 with TRBJ2-6, with 7 nucleotides matching TRBD1. Germline V gives CDR1 SGHNT, CDR2 YYREEE (reference sequence). CDR3 size: 16 residues. Trimming took 3 bases from V and 0 from J; bases not matched to a gene: 3.

The chain carries TRBV6-5 and TRBJ2-2; tentatively, D is TRBD1 (6 bases). The CDR3 contains 14 residues. V was shortened by 7 bases and J by 0 bases, with 9 bases between the two germline ends. The germline CDR1 and CDR2 sequences are MNHEY and SVGAGI. The CDR3 is CASTGTPNTGELFF. DNA of the CDR3: TGTGCCAGCACCGGGACACCGAACACCGGGGAGCTGTTTTTT.